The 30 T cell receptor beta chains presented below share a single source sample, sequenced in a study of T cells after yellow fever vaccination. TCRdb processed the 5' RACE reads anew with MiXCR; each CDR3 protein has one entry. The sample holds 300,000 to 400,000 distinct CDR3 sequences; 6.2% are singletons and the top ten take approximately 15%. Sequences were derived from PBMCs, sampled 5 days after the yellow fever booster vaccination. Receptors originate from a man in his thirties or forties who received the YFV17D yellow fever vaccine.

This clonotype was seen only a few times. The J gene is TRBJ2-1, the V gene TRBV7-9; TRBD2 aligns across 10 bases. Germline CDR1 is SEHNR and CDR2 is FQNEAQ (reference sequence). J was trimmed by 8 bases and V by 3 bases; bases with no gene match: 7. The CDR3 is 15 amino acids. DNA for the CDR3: TGTGCCAGCAGCTTCAGCGGGAGGGCCATTGATGAGCAGTTCTTC. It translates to CASSFSGRAIDEQFF.

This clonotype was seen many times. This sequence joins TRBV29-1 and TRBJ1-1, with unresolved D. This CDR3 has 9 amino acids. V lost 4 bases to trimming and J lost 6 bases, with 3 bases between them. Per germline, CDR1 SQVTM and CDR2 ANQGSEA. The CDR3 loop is CSVGAEAFF. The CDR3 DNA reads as TGCAGCGTTGGGGCTGAAGCTTTCTTT. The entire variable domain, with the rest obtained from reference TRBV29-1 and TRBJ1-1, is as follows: SAVISQKPSRDICQRGTSLTIQCQVDSQVTMMFWYRQQPGQSLTLIATANQGSEATYESGFVIDKFPISRPNLTFSTLTVSNMSPEDSSIYLCSVGAEAFFGQGTRLTVV.

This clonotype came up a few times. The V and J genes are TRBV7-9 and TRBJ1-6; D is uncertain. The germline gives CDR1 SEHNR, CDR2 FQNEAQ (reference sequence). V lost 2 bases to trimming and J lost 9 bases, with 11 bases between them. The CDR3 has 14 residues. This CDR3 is CASSLSGRGSPLHF. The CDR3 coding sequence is TGTGCCAGCAGCTTATCGGGCCGAGGTTCACCCCTCCACTTT.

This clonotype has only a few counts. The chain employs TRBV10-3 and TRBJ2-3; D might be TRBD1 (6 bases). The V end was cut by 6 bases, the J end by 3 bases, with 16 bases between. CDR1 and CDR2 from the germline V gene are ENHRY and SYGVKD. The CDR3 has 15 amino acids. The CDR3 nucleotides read TGTGCCATCAGCCCATTCAATACAGGGACAGATACGCAGTATTTT. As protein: CAISPFNTGTDTQYF.

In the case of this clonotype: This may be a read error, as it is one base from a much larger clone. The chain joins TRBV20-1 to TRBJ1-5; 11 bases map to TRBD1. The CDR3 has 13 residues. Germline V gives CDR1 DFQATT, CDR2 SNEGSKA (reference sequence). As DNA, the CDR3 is TGCGGTGCGGGGGACAGGGGGGACCAGCCCCAGCATTTT. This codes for CGAGDRGDQPQHF.

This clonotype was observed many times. The CDR3, as DNA: TGCAGCGTTGATCCGCGCCGCAATGAGCAGTTCTTC. Encoded protein: CSVDPRRNEQFF. The J gene is TRBJ2-1, the V gene TRBV29-1; D is ambiguous. Germline lookup yields CDR1 SQVTM and CDR2 ANQGSEA. V lost 3 bases and J 6 bases, leaving 9 bases between the germline ends. This CDR3 spans 12 amino acids.

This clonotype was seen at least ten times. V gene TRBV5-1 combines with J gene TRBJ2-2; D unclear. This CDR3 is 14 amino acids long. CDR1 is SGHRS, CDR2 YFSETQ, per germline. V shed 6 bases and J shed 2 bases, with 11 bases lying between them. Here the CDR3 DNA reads TGCGCCAGCAACCCGGGCCCCAACACCGGGGAGCTGTTTTTT. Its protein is CASNPGPNTGELFF.

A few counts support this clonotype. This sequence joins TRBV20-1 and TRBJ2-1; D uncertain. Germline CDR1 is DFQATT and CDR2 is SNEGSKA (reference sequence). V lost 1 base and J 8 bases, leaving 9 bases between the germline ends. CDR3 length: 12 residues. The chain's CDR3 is CSARVSWDEQFF. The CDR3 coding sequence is TGCAGTGCTAGAGTCTCATGGGATGAGCAGTTCTTC.

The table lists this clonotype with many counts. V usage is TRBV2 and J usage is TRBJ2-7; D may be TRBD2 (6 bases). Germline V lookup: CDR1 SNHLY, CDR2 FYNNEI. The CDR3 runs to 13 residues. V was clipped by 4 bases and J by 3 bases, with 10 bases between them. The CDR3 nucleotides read TGTGCCAGCAGTGTGCGGGACGGCTACGAGCAGTACTTC. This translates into CASSVRDGYEQYF.

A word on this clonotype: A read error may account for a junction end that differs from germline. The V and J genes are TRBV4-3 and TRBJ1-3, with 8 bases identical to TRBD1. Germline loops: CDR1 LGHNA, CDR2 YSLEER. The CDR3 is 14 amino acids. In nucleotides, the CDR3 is TGCGCCAGCAGCCAAGATTTGGTCCAGGGGGCCGGGACTTTT. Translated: CASSQDLVQGAGTF.

CDR3 sequence (DNA): TGTGCCAGCAGTCCTAACCGGGAGACCCGCGGCACCATATATTTT. Translating it yields CASSPNRETRGTIYF. The rearrangement uses TRBV12-3 or TRBV12-4 and TRBJ1-3; D ambiguous. The CDR3 runs 15 residues. The ends were cut back, 5 bases at V and 9 bases at J, with 20 bases in the middle.

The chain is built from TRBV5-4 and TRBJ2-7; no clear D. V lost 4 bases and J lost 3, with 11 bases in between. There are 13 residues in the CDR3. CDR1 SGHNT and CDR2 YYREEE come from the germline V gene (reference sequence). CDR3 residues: CASSAGLHYEQYF. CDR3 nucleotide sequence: TGTGCCAGCAGCGCTGGGCTCCACTACGAGCAGTACTTC.

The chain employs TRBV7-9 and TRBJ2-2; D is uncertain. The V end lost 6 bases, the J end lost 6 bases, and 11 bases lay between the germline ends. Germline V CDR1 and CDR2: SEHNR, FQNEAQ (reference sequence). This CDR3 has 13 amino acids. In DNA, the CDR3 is TGTGCCAGCAGACCTTTAGACGCCGGGGAGCTGTTTTTT. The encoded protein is CASRPLDAGELFF.

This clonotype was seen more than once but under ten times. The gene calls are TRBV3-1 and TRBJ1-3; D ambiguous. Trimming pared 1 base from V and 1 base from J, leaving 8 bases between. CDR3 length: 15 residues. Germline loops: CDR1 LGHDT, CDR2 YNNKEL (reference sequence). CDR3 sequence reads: CASSQVTSSGNTIYF. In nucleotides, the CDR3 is TGTGCCAGCAGCCAAGTTACTTCATCTGGAAACACCATATATTTT.

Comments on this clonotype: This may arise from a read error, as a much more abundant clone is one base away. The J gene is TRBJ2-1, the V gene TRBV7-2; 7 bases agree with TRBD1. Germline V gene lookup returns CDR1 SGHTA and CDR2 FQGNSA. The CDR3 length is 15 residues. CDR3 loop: CVSSLGSGQPNEQFF. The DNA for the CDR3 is TGTGTCAGCAGCTTAGGGTCGGGACAGCCCAATGAGCAGTTCTTC.

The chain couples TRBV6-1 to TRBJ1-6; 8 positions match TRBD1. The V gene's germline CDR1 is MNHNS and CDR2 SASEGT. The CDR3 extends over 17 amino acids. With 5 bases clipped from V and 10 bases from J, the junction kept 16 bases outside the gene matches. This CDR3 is CASSRLIRAGGSSPLHF. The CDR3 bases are TGTGCCAGCAGTCGACTTATCCGGGCAGGGGGCAGCTCACCCCTCCACTTT.

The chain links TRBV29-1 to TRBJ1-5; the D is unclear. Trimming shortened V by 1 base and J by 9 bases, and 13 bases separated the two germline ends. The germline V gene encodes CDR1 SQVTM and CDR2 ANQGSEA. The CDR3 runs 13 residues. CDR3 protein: CSVEVRWGGPQHF. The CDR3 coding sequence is TGCAGCGTTGAAGTAAGGTGGGGAGGGCCCCAGCATTTT.

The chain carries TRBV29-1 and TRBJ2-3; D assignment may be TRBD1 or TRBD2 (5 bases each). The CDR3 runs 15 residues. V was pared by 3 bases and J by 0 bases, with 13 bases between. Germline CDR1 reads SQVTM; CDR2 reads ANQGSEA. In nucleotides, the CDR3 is TGCAGCGTTGATGCGGACGGGGCCAGCACAGATACGCAGTATTTT. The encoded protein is CSVDADGASTDTQYF.

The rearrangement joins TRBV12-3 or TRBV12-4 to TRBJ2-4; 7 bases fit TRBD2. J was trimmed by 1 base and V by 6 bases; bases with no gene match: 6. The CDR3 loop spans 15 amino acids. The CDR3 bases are TGTGCCAGCAGCCCCTGGGGGGGGGCCAAAAACATTCAGTACTTC. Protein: CASSPWGGAKNIQYF.

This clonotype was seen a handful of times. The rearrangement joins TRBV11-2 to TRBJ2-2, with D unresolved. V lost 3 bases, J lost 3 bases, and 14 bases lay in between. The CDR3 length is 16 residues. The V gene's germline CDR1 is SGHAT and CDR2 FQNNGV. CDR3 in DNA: TGTGCCAGCAGCTTGGCACTCACCCTCCACACCGGGGAGCTGTTTTTT. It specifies CASSLALTLHTGELFF.

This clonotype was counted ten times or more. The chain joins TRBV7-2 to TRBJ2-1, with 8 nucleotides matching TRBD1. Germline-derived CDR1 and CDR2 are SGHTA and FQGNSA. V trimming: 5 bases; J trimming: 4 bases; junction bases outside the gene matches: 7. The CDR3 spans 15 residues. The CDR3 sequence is CASSLQGAGYNEQFF. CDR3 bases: TGTGCCAGCAGCCTCCAGGGGGCGGGTTACAATGAGCAGTTCTTC.

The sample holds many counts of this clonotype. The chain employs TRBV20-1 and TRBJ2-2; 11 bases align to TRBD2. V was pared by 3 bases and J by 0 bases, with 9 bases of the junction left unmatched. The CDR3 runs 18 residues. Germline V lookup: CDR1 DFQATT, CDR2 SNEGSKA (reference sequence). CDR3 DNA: TGCAGTGCTAGGGCGCGAACTAGCGGGAGATCGAACACCGGGGAGCTGTTTTTT. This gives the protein CSARARTSGRSNTGELFF.

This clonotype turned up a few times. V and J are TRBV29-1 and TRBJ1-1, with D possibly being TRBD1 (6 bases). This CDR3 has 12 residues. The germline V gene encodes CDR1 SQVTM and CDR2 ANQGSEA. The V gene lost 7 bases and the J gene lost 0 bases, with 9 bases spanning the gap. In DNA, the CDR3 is TGCAGCGCTGGACAGTTGAACACTGAAGCTTTCTTT. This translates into CSAGQLNTEAFF.

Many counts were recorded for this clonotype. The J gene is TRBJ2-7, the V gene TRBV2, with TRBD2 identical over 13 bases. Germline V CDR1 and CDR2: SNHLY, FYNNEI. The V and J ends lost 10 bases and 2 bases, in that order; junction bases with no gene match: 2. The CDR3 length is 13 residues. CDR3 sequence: CANGLAGAYEQYF. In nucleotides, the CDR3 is TGTGCCAATGGACTAGCGGGAGCCTACGAGCAGTACTTC.

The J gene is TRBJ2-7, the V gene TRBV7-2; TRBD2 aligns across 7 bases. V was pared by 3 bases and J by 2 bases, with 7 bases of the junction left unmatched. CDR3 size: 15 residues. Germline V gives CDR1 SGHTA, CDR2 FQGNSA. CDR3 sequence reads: CASSLSGAAPYEQYF. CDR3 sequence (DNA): TGTGCCAGCAGCTTGAGCGGGGCGGCCCCCTACGAGCAGTACTTC.

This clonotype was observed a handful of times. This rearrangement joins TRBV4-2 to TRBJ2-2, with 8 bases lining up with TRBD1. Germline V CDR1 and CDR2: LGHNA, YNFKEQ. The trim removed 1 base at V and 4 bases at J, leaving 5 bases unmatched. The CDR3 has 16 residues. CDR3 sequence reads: CASSQVSQGATGELFF. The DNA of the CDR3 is TGTGCCAGCAGCCAAGTCTCGCAGGGGGCCACCGGGGAGCTGTTTTTT.

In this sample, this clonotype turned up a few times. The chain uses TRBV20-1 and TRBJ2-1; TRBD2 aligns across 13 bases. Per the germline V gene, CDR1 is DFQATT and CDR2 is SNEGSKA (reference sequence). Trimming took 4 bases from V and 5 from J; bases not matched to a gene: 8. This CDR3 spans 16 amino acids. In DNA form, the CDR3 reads TGCAGTGCTATGAGGACTAGCGGGAGTTGGGACAATGAGCAGTTCTTC. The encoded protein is CSAMRTSGSWDNEQFF.

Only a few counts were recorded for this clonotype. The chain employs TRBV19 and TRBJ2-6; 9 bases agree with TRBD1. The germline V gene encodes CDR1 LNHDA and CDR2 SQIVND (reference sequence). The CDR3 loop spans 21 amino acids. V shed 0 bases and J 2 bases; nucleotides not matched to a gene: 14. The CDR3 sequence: CASSIDGTGRPAPAGANVLTF. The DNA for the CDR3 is TGTGCCAGTAGTATAGACGGGACAGGGCGTCCAGCACCGGCTGGGGCCAACGTCCTGACTTTC.

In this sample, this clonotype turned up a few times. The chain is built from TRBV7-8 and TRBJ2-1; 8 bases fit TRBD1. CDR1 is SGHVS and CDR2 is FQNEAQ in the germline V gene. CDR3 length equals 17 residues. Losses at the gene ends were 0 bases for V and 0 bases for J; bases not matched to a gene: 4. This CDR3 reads CASSLAPGQDSYNEQFF. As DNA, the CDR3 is TGTGCCAGCAGCTTAGCTCCGGGACAGGACTCCTACAATGAGCAGTTCTTC. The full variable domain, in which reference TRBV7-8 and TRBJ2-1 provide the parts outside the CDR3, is GAGVSQSPRYKVAKRGQDVALRCDPISGHVSLFWYQQALGQGPEFLTYFQNEAQLDKSGLPSDRFFAERPEGSVSTLKIQRTQQEDSAVYLCASSLAPGQDSYNEQFFGPGTRLTVL.

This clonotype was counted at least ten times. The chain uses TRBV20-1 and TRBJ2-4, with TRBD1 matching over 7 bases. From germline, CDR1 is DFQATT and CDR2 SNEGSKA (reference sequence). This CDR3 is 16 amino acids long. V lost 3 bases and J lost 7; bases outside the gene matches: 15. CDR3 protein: CSARKPQQGLGNIQYF. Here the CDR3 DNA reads TGCAGTGCTAGGAAACCTCAACAGGGGCTCGGGAACATTCAGTACTTC.